A selection of T cell receptor beta chains follows, all from one sample in a study of CD8+CD57+ T cells in acquired aplastic anemia. One entry per CDR3 protein, called by TCRdb with MiXCR from the reads. Altogether under 500,000 distinct CDR3 sequences are present, around a third being singletons, with the ten largest covering 0.82%. Input material: sorted CD4+, CD8+, or CD8+CD57+ T cells (not recorded which) from PBMCs. All receptors come from a human donor with aplastic anemia. Each CDR3 is given with its conserved first and last residue. Fields, in order: J gene, D gene, V gene, clone size, CDR3 protein, CDR3 DNA. The D gene is left open where the match is weak. The size of a clone is reported for some rows only, either as once, few or many, or as a class for expanded clones.

TRBJ2-1	NA	TRBV7-9	few	CASSPRSYNEQFF	TGTGCCAGCAGCCCTCGCTCCTACAATGAGCAGTTCTTC
TRBJ2-1	NA	TRBV5-8	few	CASSSTTIYNEQFF	TGTGCCAGCAGCTCGACGACAATCTACAATGAGCAGTTCTTC
TRBJ1-5	NA	TRBV12-3/TRBV12-4	many	CAIKHQPQHF	TGTGCCATCAAACATCAGCCCCAGCATTTT
TRBJ2-7	NA	TRBV7-8	many	CASSPRTILTYEQYF	TGTGCCAGCAGCCCGCGGACCATTCTCACATACGAGCAGTACTTC
TRBJ2-3	TRBD1	TRBV19	NA	CASRDRGLSDTQYF	TGTGCCAGTAGAGACAGGGGGTTGTCAGATACGCAGTATTTT
TRBJ2-1	NA	TRBV29-1	NA	CSVDPGVDEQFF	TGCAGCGTGGATCCGGGGGTAGATGAGCAGTTCTTC
TRBJ1-5	TRBD1	TRBV12-3/TRBV12-4	NA	CASSLDRGPPFNQPQHF	TGTGCCAGCAGTTTGGACAGGGGGCCCCCTTTTAATCAGCCCCAGCATTTT
TRBJ1-1	NA	TRBV25-1	NA	CASSEIERFGNTEAFF	TGTGCCAGCAGTGAGATCGAGAGATTCGGGAACACTGAAGCTTTCTTT
TRBJ2-7	NA	TRBV5-1	many	CASSLAKSEYEQYF	TGCGCCAGCAGCTTGGCCAAGTCAGAATACGAGCAGTACTTC
TRBJ2-7	NA	TRBV10-3	NA	CAISQGNSYEQYF	TGTGCCATCAGCCAAGGGAACTCCTACGAGCAGTACTTC